This T cell receptor beta chain was identified during a study of radiation and T cells in renal cell carcinoma. Trimming took off 1 base at V and 3 bases at J, with 13 bases between the two ends. The V gene's germline CDR1 is MGHDK and CDR2 SYGVNS. The CDR3 loop spans 15 amino acids. The study's findings and limits: In nephrectomy-only tumors, top 100 clonotypes averaged roughly 45%, versus around 50% irradiated.

This clone was seen once. The antigen is undetermined. Treatment indicated: treatment-naive control, cytoreductive nephrectomy. The method was immunoSEQ multiplex PCR; TCRdb's version includes in-frame clones alone and lacks a portion of them. The table includes 14,000 or so clones, approximately 54% detected once. The sequences come from tumor tissue, collected from a patient whose treatment was nephrectomy without radiotherapy. The receptor comes from a man between 50 and 59 years old with renal cell carcinoma. The chain joins TRBV25-1 to TRBJ2-7; perhaps TRBD1 as D (6 bases). The CDR3 loop is CASSELRAGDYEQYF. Here the CDR3 DNA reads TGTGCCAGCAGTGAATTGCGGGCAGGGGACTACGAGCAGTACTTC.